This TCR beta chain was recovered during a study of regulatory T cells in long-lasting Graves disease. This clonotype was picked up many times. Its antigen is still unknown. Broader study findings: There was favoring of TRBV28, TRBJ1-2 and TRBJ2-5 in persistent disease.

CDR3 regions were amplified by Arm-PCR using iRepertoire HTBI primers to build TCR beta libraries. TCRdb reprocessed the multiplex PCR reads via MiXCR and lists one record per CDR3 protein. Among 400,000 to 600,000 distinct CDR3 sequences, about 22% were seen once, and the ten largest hold roughly 7.1%. The CDR3 has 13 amino acids. Trimming removed 3 bases from V and 1 base from J, with 6 bases in between. The germline V gene encodes CDR1 MNHEY and CDR2 SVGEGT. Time point meaning: persistent/refractory GD, antithyroid drugs over 5 years with positive TRAb. Construction of the TCR library relied on RNA isolated from PBMCs.

The chain links TRBV6-2 or TRBV6-3 to TRBJ1-1, with D unclear. The sequencing here drew on peripheral blood mononuclear cells (PBMCs), taken when the disease was refractory, from a patient treated with antithyroid drugs. The TCR was taken from a female donor with Graves disease. CDR3 nucleotide sequence: TGTGCCAGCAGTTATACAAGGAACACTGAAGCTTTCTTT. Its protein product is CASSYTRNTEAFF.